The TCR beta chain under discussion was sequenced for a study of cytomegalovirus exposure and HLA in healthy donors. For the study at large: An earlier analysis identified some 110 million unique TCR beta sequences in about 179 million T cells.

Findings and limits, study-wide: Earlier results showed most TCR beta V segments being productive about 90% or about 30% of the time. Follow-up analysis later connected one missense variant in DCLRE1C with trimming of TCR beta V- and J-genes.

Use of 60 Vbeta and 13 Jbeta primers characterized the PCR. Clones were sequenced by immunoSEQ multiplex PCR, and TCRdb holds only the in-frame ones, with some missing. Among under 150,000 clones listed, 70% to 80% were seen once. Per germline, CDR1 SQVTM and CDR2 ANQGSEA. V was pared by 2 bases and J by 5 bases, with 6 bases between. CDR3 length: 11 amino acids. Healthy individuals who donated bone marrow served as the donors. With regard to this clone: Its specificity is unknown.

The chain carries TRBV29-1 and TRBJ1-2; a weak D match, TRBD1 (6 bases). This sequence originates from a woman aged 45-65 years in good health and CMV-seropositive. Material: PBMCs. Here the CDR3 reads CSVEQGYGYTF. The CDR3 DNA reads TGCAGCGTTGAACAGGGGTATGGCTACACCTTC. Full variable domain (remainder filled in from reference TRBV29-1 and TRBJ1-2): SAVISQKPSRDICQRGTSLTIQCQVDSQVTMMFWYRQQPGQSLTLIATANQGSEATYESGFVIDKFPISRPNLTFSTLTVSNMSPEDSSIYLCSVEQGYGYTFGSGTRLTVV.